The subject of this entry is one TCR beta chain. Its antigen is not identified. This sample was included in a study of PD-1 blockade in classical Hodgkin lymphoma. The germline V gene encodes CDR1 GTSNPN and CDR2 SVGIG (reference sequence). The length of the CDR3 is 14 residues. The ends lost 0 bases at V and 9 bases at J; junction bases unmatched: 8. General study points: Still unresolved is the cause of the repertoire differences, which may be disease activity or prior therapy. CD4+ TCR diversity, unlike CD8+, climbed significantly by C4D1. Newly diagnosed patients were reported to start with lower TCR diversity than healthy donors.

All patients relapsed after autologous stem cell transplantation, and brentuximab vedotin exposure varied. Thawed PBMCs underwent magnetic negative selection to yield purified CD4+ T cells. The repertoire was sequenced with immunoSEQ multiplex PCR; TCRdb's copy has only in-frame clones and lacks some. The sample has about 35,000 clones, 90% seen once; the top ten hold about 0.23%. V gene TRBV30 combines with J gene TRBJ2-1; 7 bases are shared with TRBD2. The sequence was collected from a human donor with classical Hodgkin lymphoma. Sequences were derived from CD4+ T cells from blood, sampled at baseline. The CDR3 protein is CAWSVVGGPGEQFF. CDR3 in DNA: TGTGCCTGGAGTGTAGTGGGAGGGCCGGGTGAGCAGTTCTTC.